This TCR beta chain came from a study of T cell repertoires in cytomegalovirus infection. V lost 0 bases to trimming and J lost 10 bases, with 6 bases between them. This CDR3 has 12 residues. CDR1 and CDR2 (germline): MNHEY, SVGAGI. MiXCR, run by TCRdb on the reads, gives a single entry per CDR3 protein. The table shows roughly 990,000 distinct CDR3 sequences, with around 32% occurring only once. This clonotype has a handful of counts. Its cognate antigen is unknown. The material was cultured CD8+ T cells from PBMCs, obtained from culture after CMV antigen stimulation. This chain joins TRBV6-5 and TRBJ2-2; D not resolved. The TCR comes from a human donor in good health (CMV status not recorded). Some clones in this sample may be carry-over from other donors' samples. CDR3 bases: TGTGCCAGCAGTTACTCGCTAAAGGAGCTGTTTTTT. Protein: CASSYSLKELFF.